What follows is one TCR beta chain and its context. This entry comes from a study of technical replicates of blood from a few donors. The trim removed 5 bases at V and 0 bases at J, leaving 5 bases unmatched. Germline assignment: CDR1 MNHEY and CDR2 SMNVEV (reference sequence). This CDR3 comprises 17 residues. Profiled with immunoSEQ multiplex PCR; TCRdb holds only in-frame clones, not every one. The sample carries some 83,000 clones, 90% to 95% recorded once. The sequence was collected from a human donor in good health. This rearrangement joins TRBV27 to TRBJ2-7; 15 positions agree with TRBD2. Sequencing input: T cells isolated from PBMCs. The CDR3 region has the DNA TGTGCCAGCAGTCCTGGGACTAGCGGGGGGAGCTCCTACGAGCAGTACTTC. As protein: CASSPGTSGGSSYEQYF.